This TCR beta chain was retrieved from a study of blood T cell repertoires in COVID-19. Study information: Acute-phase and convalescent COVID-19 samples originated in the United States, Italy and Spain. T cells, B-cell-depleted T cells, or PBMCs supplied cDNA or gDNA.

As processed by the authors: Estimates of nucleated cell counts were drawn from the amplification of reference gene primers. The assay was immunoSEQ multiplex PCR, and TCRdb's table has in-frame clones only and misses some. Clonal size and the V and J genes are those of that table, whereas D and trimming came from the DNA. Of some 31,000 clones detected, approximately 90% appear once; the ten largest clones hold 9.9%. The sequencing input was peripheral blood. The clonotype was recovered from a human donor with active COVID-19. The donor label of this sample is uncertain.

In nucleotides, the CDR3 is TGTGCCAGCAGCCTAAACCAGGGCTGGGGGACCCAGTACTTC. Protein: CASSLNQGWGTQYF. The chain employs TRBV3-1 (or the pseudogene TRBV3-2) and TRBJ2-5, with D possibly TRBD1 on 5 matching bases. Deletions cut 4 bases from V and 7 bases from J, with 16 bases between. CDR3 length: 14 residues. Per germline, CDR1 LGHDT and CDR2 YNNKEL (reference sequence).